Detailed here is one T cell receptor (beta chain). It lacks a known antigen. No base qualities exist here, and no much larger clone lies one base off it. The entry originates in a study of cytomegalovirus exposure and HLA in healthy donors (dated by TCRdb to 2016 to 2017). Regarding the complete study: According to a later analysis, the approximately 130 validation repertoires were produced on the same platform as the approximately 620 repertoires of the first cohort. The study aimed to test whether signatures of past pathogen exposure could be identified by cataloging public T cell receptors. Along with the roughly 700-subject first cohort, a separate validation cohort of 120 different subjects was used. To predict cytomegalovirus infection status, the study combined high-throughput TCR immunosequencing, statistical association of individual TCRs with disease status, and machine learning. Overall study outcomes, separate from this receptor: Most TCR sequences were seen in very few donors, while some public TCRs were found in many individuals. The study listed approximately 160 TCR beta chains as associated with cytomegalovirus. Of the cluster scores, approximately 95% were above 0 in a later analysis, which found that TCRs clustered in the first cohort also tended to co-occur in the 120 validation repertoires. Three of the identified cytomegalovirus-associated TCR beta chains were confirmed in vitro to be specific for cytomegalovirus antigens. A later analysis lacked HLA typing for the validation cohort, so it scored co-occurrence in that cohort across all 120 or so repertoires. According to the authors, the approach could potentially be generalized to other disease states and immunological phenotypes. Cytomegalovirus status was reported to be diagnosed by the classifier with high specificity and sensitivity in both the original and validation cohorts.

Sequences LGHNA (CDR1) and YSLEER (CDR2) are obtained from the germline V gene. Cut back by 1 base and 2 bases, the V and J ends lie 12 bases apart. The CDR3 has 16 amino acids, counting the end cysteine and phenylalanine. CDR3 DNA is the only sequence kept; it has 48 bases, read in frame from the first base. Donors formed part of the validation cohort, which comprised over a hundred subjects and was distinct from the first cohort of roughly 600 subjects. Libraries came from the immunoSEQ multiplex PCR assay. In the authors' own workflow: A statistical classification framework was developed to diagnose cytomegalovirus status using the catalog of TCR beta chain sequences. TCRdb re-hosts the immuneACCESS table, in-frame sequences only. Its copies lack some clones; in the studies checked, an unresolved V gene accounts for under half of them, and the cause for the rest is not known. The V and J calls and clone size are taken from that table; D and trimming were inferred from the DNA. The sample contains about 130,000 clones, more than 70% of them found a single time. Together, the top ten hold less than 1.5% of the sample.

The sequence derives from a man aged 25-45 years in good health and CMV-seronegative. Here the chain combines TRBV4-3 and TRBJ1-5; the D segment cannot be called with confidence. Input material: PBMCs. The DNA reads as follows: TGCGCCAGCAGCCAAGCTTACAGTTGGGGCAATCAGCCCCAGCATTTT. Protein translation: CASSQAYSWGNQPQHF.